This TCR beta chain appears in the sequencing data of a study of vaccination and CD4 T cells after COVID-19. Cultured CD4+ T cell DNA was sequenced using the Oncomine TCR Beta short-read assay. Scientists extracted genomic DNA from CD4+ T cells grown in culture. TCRdb used MiXCR to reprocess the PCR reads, holding one entry per CDR3 protein. The table records some 23,000 distinct CDR3 sequences, 40% to 50% of them present only once. On this clonotype: Its target is not known.

This CDR3 is 19 amino acids long. The V segment lost 5 bases and the J segment 0 bases; nucleotides outside the gene matches: 11. Germline values: CDR1 MNHNS, CDR2 SASEGT. Findings and limits, study-wide: Researchers report that 304 of 307 vaccine-specific clones in convalescent patients proved spike mono-reactive.

Treatment in this sample: approximately nine-day PBMC culture with coronavirus spike peptide pools or control peptides (ViraFEST assay). Each of days 3 and 7 saw half the medium replaced by fresh IL-2 medium. The chain uses TRBV6-1 and TRBJ2-3; 13 positions agree with TRBD2. The sample was CD4+ T cells from blood, cultured in vitro, taken before SARS-CoV-2 vaccination. The receptor was isolated from a human donor who received a COVID-19 vaccine. CDR3 nucleotide sequence: TGTGCCAGCAGTAAACTAGCGGGGGGGTTCGATAGTAGCACAGATACGCAGTATTTT. It encodes CASSKLAGGFDSSTDTQYF.